The present T cell receptor beta chain was sequenced within a study of cytomegalovirus exposure and HLA in healthy donors. The V end lost 5 bases, the J end lost 6 bases, and 7 bases lay between the germline ends. Looked up from germline, CDR1 is SGHAT and CDR2 is FQNNGV. The CDR3 sequence is 11 residues long. The primer mix had 60 Vbeta and 13 Jbeta primers. TCRdb's table, derived via immunoSEQ multiplex PCR, lists solely in-frame clones and lacks some. In all, the sample yields 130,000 to 150,000 clones. The gene calls are TRBV11-2 and TRBJ1-2; D is unresolved. Sequencing was done on a sample of PBMCs. The TCR sequence derives from a male donor in good health and CMV-seronegative. As DNA, the CDR3 is TGTGCCAGCAGCATACTAGATGGCTACACCTTC. It specifies CASSILDGYTF.